The 7 T cell receptor beta chains below come from one sample, sequenced in a study of blood T cells in healthy people across ages. For the second PCR, which ran for about 7 to 11 cycles, a sample-barcoded 5' primer and a J-beta primer mix were used. Each CDR3 protein gets one entry after TCRdb re-called the 5' RACE reads with MiXCR. The repertoire has fewer than 700,000 distinct CDR3 sequences, about 43% of them found once; the top ten carry approximately 29%. Sequencing was performed on blood. The origin of the receptors is a man older than 75 in good health.

DNA of the CDR3: TGCAGTGCTAGCCCAATGGGGCAGGGGGATCAGCCCCAGCATTTT. Translated, it gives CSASPMGQGDQPQHF. The chain carries TRBV20-1 and TRBJ1-5, with 7 positions matching TRBD1. The V gene's germline CDR1 is DFQATT and CDR2 SNEGSKA (reference sequence). The CDR3 is 15 residues long. The V segment lost 3 bases and the J segment 5 bases; nucleotides outside the gene matches: 10.

A remark on this clonotype: Just one base apart from a much larger clone, this may be a read error. The chain carries TRBV10-3 and TRBJ2-1, with TRBD1 identical over 7 bases. This CDR3 comprises 13 residues. CDR1 and CDR2 from the germline V gene are ENHRY and SYGVKD. This CDR3 is CAIEGALNNERFF. The DNA of the CDR3 is TGTGCCATCGAGGGGGCGCTGAACAATGAGCGGTTCTTC.

The chain couples TRBV20-1 to TRBJ1-5; a weak D match, TRBD1 (5 bases). Trimming cost V 5 bases and J 5 bases, with 13 bases left between them. The CDR3 extends over 13 amino acids. In germline, CDR1 is DFQATT, CDR2 SNEGSKA (reference sequence). DNA for the CDR3: TGCAGTGCTGGGGGAAAAGGGCATCAGCCCCAGCATTTT. Translation gives CSAGGKGHQPQHF.

This rearrangement joins TRBV6-1 to TRBJ2-3; 7 bases fit TRBD1. Germline V gene data show CDR1 as MNHNS and CDR2 as SASEGT. V shed 7 bases, J shed 0 bases, and the junction held 13 bases outside the gene matches. CDR3 length equals 17 residues. The CDR3 nucleotides read TGTGCCAGCACCCTTACGACAGGGACCTCTAGCACAGATACGCAGTATTTT. This codes for CASTLTTGTSSTDTQYF.

This clonotype was detected many times. The CDR3 nucleotides read TGCAGCGTTGGCGAGGACGGGCACCAGTTCTTC. Its translation is CSVGEDGHQFF. The V gene is TRBV29-1, the J gene TRBJ2-1; D call uncertain. Germline CDR1 and CDR2: SQVTM and ANQGSEA. The V gene lost 4 bases and the J gene lost 13 bases, with 14 bases spanning the gap. The CDR3 extends over 11 amino acids.

Here the CDR3 DNA reads TGTGCCAGCAGCTTAGACTACAGCGCGGGTGAGCAGTTCTTC. This encodes CASSLDYSAGEQFF. V usage is TRBV7-2 and J usage is TRBJ2-1, with D tentatively TRBD2 (5 bases). V lost 1 base and J 9 bases, leaving 13 bases between the germline ends. The CDR3 length is 14 residues. CDR1 SGHTA and CDR2 FQGNSA come from the germline V gene.

About this clonotype itself: The junction shows a germline mismatch at one end, possibly a read error. The chain is built from TRBV30 and TRBJ2-7, with D possibly being TRBD1 or TRBD2 (5 bases each). The CDR3 length is 15 residues. CDR1 and CDR2 (germline): GTSNPN, SVGIG (reference sequence). CDR3 amino acids: CAWKRDWGESYKQYF. CDR3 nucleotide sequence: TGTGCCTGGAAGAGGGATTGGGGCGAGAGCTACAAGCAGTACTTC. Variable domain in full (rest from reference TRBV30 and TRBJ2-7): SQTIHQWPATLVQPVGSPLSLECTVEGTSNPNLYWYRQAAGRGLQLLFYSVGIGQISSEVPQNLSASRPQDRQFILSSKKLLLSDSGFYLCAWKRDWGESYKQYFGPGTRLTVT.